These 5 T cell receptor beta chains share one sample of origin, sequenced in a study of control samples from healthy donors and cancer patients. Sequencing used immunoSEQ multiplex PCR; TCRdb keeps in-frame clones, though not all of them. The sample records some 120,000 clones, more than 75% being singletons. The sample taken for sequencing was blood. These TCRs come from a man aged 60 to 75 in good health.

This CDR3 reads CASSSPRSDLAVNTDTQYF. The DNA of the CDR3 is TGCGCCAGCAGCTCGCCCCGGTCGGATTTAGCGGTAAACACAGATACGCAGTATTTT. This chain uses TRBV5-1 with TRBJ2-3; maybe TRBD2 (6 bases). Germline values: CDR1 SGHRS, CDR2 YFSETQ. The CDR3 covers 19 residues. The V and J ends lost 3 bases and 2 bases respectively, with 25 bases between them.

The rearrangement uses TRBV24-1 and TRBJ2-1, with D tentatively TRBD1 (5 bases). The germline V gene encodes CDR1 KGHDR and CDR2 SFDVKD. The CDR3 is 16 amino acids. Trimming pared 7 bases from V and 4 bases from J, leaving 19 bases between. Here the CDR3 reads CATRERYRQKYNEQFF. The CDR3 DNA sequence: TGTGCCACCAGAGAAAGGTATCGACAGAAGTACAATGAGCAGTTCTTC.

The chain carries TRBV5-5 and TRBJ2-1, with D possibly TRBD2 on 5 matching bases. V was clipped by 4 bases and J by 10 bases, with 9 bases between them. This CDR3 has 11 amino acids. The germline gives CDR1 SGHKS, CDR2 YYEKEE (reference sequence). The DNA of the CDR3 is TGTGCCAGCAGCCCTGGAGGCGAGCAGTTCTTC. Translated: CASSPGGEQFF. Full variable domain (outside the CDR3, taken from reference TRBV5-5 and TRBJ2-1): DAGVTQSPTHLIKTRGQQVTLRCSPISGHKSVSWYQQVLGQGPQFIFQYYEKEERGRGNFPDRFSARQFPNYSSELNVNALLLGDSALYLCASSPGGEQFFGPGTRLTVL.

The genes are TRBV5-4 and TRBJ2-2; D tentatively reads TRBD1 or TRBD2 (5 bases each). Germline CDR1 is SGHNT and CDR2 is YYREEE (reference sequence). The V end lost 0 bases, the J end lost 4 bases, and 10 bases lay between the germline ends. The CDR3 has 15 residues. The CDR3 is CASSLAGTPTGELFF. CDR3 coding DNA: TGTGCCAGCAGCTTGGCCGGGACCCCCACCGGGGAGCTGTTTTTT.

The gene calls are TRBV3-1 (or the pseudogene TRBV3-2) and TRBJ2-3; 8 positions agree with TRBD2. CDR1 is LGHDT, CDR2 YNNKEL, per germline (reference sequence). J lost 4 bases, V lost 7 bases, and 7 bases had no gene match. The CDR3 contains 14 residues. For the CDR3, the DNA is TGTGCCAGCACCCGGGGGGGCGGGGCAGATACGCAGTATTTT. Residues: CASTRGGGADTQYF.